A single T cell receptor (beta chain) is shown here with its context. Its antigen remains unidentified. Germline V gene data show CDR1 as SGHKS and CDR2 as YYEKEE (reference sequence). Trimming took 3 bases from V and 4 from J; bases not matched to a gene: 8. This CDR3 is 15 amino acids long. These data belong to a study of post-analysis software for immune sequencing data. Study-level background: Relapsing-remitting, secondary progressive and progressive-relapsing forms of multiple sclerosis all featured among disease courses. Study-wide points: Same-batch samples co-clustered strongly by F measure. TRBV5-6, TRBV5-1 and TRBV20-1 were among roughly 5 TRBV segments more frequent in patients than controls.

Each TCR beta cDNA library carried unique molecular identifiers. T cells numbering roughly 0.85 to 10 million gave rise to 450,000 to 550,000 cDNA molecules. One entry per CDR3 protein results from TCRdb running MiXCR on the PCR reads. The profile covers about 820,000 distinct CDR3 sequences, with roughly 50% appearing a single time and approximately 4.5% taken by the ten largest. The J gene is TRBJ1-2, the V gene TRBV5-5; TRBD1 matches 8 bases. Specimen: blood. This receptor was taken from a girl aged 5-17 years with multiple sclerosis. The DNA of the CDR3 is TGTGCCAGCAGCTCGCTGGGACAGGTCTCCTATGGCTACACCTTC. Its protein product is CASSSLGQVSYGYTF.